Below are 5 T cell receptor beta chains sequenced from a single sample in a study of Tregs in tolerant kidney transplant recipients. This table comes from immunoSEQ multiplex PCR, and its TCRdb copy is limited to in-frame clones, with some not included. Counted here are around 50,000 clones, around 82% occurring once; the ten biggest clones make up approximately 4.7%. The sample was CD4+ T cells from blood. These receptors all come from a human donor in good health.

The chain combines TRBV6-5 with TRBJ2-5, with D hard to call. Per the germline V gene, CDR1 is MNHEY and CDR2 is SVGAGI. The CDR3 is 15 residues long. V lost 4 bases, J lost 5 bases, and 17 bases lay in between. CDR3 DNA: TGTGCCAGCAGTTCACAGCCTCTGCCCGGGGAGACCCAGTACTTC. Translated: CASSSQPLPGETQYF.

The chain links TRBV6-1 to TRBJ1-2, with 8 nucleotides matching TRBD1. The germline CDR1 and CDR2 sequences are MNHNS and SASEGT. After removal of 10 bases from V and 5 bases from J, the junction contained 12 bases not matched to a gene. This CDR3 has 14 residues. The DNA of the CDR3 is TGTGCCACCAGGGGGACAGGAGTCTCATATGGCTACACCTTC. It codes for CATRGTGVSYGYTF.

The chain is built from TRBV28 and TRBJ1-6, with D uncertain. The germline V and J ends were trimmed by 5 bases and 11 bases, with 10 bases remaining between them. CDR1 is MDHEN, CDR2 SYDVKM, per germline. The CDR3 length is 12 residues. DNA for the CDR3: TGTGCCAGCAGTGTTCAGGTGCCACCCCTCCACTTT. The encoded protein is CASSVQVPPLHF.

The chain joins TRBV2 to TRBJ1-4; no reliable D call. CDR1 is SNHLY, CDR2 FYNNEI, per germline. This CDR3 is 14 amino acids long. V gave up 3 bases and J gave up 8 bases, with 13 bases separating them. In DNA, the CDR3 is TGTGCCAGCAGTGACCATCCGGGCTTGGAAAAACTGTTTTTT. This gives the protein CASSDHPGLEKLFF.

This chain joins TRBV29-1 and TRBJ2-7; a possible D gene is TRBD1 (5 bases). CDR3 length: 13 amino acids. Trimming stripped 3 bases from V and 6 bases from J, with 15 bases between. The germline V gene has CDR1 SQVTM and CDR2 ANQGSEA. The CDR3 nucleotides are TGCAGCGTTGAGGTCAGGGTAGCAGGCGAGCAGTACTTC. Amino acid sequence: CSVEVRVAGEQYF.